The 18 T cell receptor beta chains presented below share a single source sample, sequenced in a study of beta chain features in type 1 diabetes. These receptors are not linked to any known antigen. Overall study findings and caveats: Type 1 diabetes patients had TCRB CDR3s that were shorter (moderately but significantly so) in all four CD4+ subsets.

Reverse transcribing all isolated RNA meant expressed TCRB transcripts were sequenced. Repertoires were generated with immunoSEQ multiplex PCR, while TCRdb's copy carries only in-frame clones and drops some. The table includes a few hundred thousand clones, around 24% detected once. Source material: naive CD4+ T cells from blood. The receptors come from a woman aged 30 to 39 with type 1 diabetes.

This chain connects TRBV25-1 to TRBJ2-7; possibly TRBD2 for D (6 bases). The CDR3 covers 13 residues. The V and J ends lost 3 bases and 3 bases respectively, with 9 bases between them. Germline-derived CDR1 and CDR2 are MGHDK and SYGVNS. The chain's CDR3 is CASSDGGVYEQYF. The CDR3 DNA reads as TGTGCCAGCAGTGATGGAGGGGTCTACGAGCAGTACTTC.

The rearrangement uses TRBV29-1 and TRBJ2-3; TRBD1 agrees at 7 bases. Germline loops: CDR1 SQVTM, CDR2 ANQGSEA. The junction had 6 bases not matched to a gene; V was cut back by 4 bases and J by 2 bases. This CDR3 comprises 14 residues. The CDR3 region has the DNA TGCAGCGTTGCGGGACAGATTTACACAGATACGCAGTATTTT. It specifies CSVAGQIYTDTQYF.

The chain couples TRBV28 to TRBJ2-7, with D possibly matching TRBD1 (6 bases). The germline gives CDR1 MDHEN, CDR2 SYDVKM. Trimming removed 7 bases from V and 0 bases from J, with 16 bases in between. The CDR3 runs to 15 residues. CDR3 in DNA: TGTGCCAGCACCACGGGACAAGCTTTCTCCTACGAGCAGTACTTC. It yields the protein CASTTGQAFSYEQYF. Full variable domain (missing parts from reference TRBV28 and TRBJ2-7): DVKVTQSSRYLVKRTGEKVFLECVQDMDHENMFWYRQDPGLGLRLIYFSYDVKMKEKGDIPEGYSVSREKKERFSLILESASTNQTSMYLCASTTGQAFSYEQYFGPGTRLTVT.

The chain employs TRBV25-1 and TRBJ2-7; D is possibly TRBD2 (6 bases). Germline CDR1 and CDR2: MGHDK and SYGVNS. Trimming took off 1 base at V and 5 bases at J, with 12 bases between the two ends. The CDR3 is 14 amino acids. CDR3: CASSEFRASDEQYF. The CDR3 region has the DNA TGTGCCAGCAGTGAATTTAGGGCTAGCGACGAGCAGTACTTC.

This clone was counted a few times. The rearrangement links TRBV4-1 to TRBJ1-2; possible D gene TRBD1, 5 bases. The germline V and J ends were trimmed by 1 base and 4 bases, with 13 bases remaining between them. Germline CDR1 MGHRA, CDR2 YSYEKL. CDR3 length: 15 amino acids. This CDR3 is CASSQVRIQGYGYTF. The CDR3 DNA sequence: TGCGCCAGCAGCCAAGTCCGAATCCAGGGCTATGGCTACACCTTC.

Only one count was recorded for this clone. The J gene is TRBJ2-7, the V gene TRBV21-1; TRBD2 reflects the table's D call only, with no check against the DNA. TRBV21-1 is classified as a pseudogene. The CDR3 runs 12 residues. CDR3 loop: CASSNGTYEQYF. As DNA, the CDR3 is TGTGCCAGCAGCAACGGGACCTACGAGCAGTACTTC.

V usage is TRBV18 and J usage is TRBJ2-5; tentative D call: TRBD1 (6 bases). Looked up from germline, CDR1 is KGHSH and CDR2 is LQKENI. This CDR3 comprises 14 residues. V dropped 4 bases and J dropped 2 bases, with 11 bases sitting between them. CDR3 bases: TGTGCCAGCTCACAGGCGACAGGACAAGAGACCCAGTACTTC. Protein: CASSQATGQETQYF. Full variable domain (outside the CDR3, taken from reference TRBV18 and TRBJ2-5): NAGVMQNPRHLVRRRGQEARLRCSPMKGHSHVYWYRQLPEEGLKFMVYLQKENIIDESGMPKERFSAEFPKEGPSILRIQQVVRGDSAAYFCASSQATGQETQYFGPGTRLLVL.

This clone was seen a few times. The genes are TRBV25-1 and TRBJ2-1; TRBD1 matches at 8 bases. V trimming: 6 bases; J trimming: 10 bases; junction bases outside the gene matches: 5. The V gene's germline CDR1 is MGHDK and CDR2 SYGVNS. The CDR3 contains 12 residues. The CDR3 protein is CASRSQGAEQFF. The DNA of the CDR3 is TGTGCCAGCAGAAGCCAGGGGGCAGAGCAGTTCTTC. The complete variable domain, with remaining parts taken from reference TRBV25-1 and TRBJ2-1, reads EADIYQTPRYLVIGTGKKITLECSQTMGHDKMYWYQQDPGMELHLIHYSYGVNSTEKGDLSSESTVSRIRTEHFPLTLESARPSHTSQYLCASRSQGAEQFFGPGTRLTVL.

This clone was recorded a few times. The chain joins TRBV11-2 to TRBJ2-6; D perhaps matches TRBD2 (6 bases). Germline V gene data show CDR1 as SGHAT and CDR2 as FQNNGV. The germline V and J ends were trimmed by 0 bases and 1 base, with 10 bases remaining between them. The CDR3 is made up of 17 amino acids. The CDR3 region is CASSLDRAGSGANVLTF. CDR3 DNA: TGTGCCAGCAGCTTAGATAGGGCGGGGTCTGGGGCCAACGTCCTGACTTTC. The complete variable domain, with remaining parts taken from reference TRBV11-2 and TRBJ2-6, reads EAGVAQSPRYKIIEKRQSVAFWCNPISGHATLYWYQQILGQGPKLLIQFQNNGVVDDSQLPKDRFSAERLKGVDSTLKIQPAKLEDSAVYLCASSLDRAGSGANVLTFGAGSRLTVL.

The chain employs TRBV11-2 and TRBJ2-7, with D perhaps TRBD2 (6 bases). The CDR3 length is 14 residues. Trimming pared 5 bases from V and 0 bases from J, leaving 11 bases between. CDR1 is SGHAT and CDR2 is FQNNGV in the germline V gene. The CDR3 coding sequence is TGTGCCAGCAGCCCAGGACTACTCTCCTACGAGCAGTACTTC. Its translation is CASSPGLLSYEQYF. The full variable domain, completed using reference TRBV11-2 and TRBJ2-7, is EAGVAQSPRYKIIEKRQSVAFWCNPISGHATLYWYQQILGQGPKLLIQFQNNGVVDDSQLPKDRFSAERLKGVDSTLKIQPAKLEDSAVYLCASSPGLLSYEQYFGPGTRLTVT.

The CDR3 loop reads CASKDRERMNTGELFF. CDR3 sequence (DNA): TGTGCCAGTAAGGATCGGGAGAGGATGAACACCGGGGAGCTGTTTTTT. The gene calls are TRBV19 and TRBJ2-2; tentative D call: TRBD2 (6 bases). V was shortened by 7 bases and J by 1 base, with 16 bases between the two germline ends. The CDR3 has 16 residues. CDR1 LNHDA and CDR2 SQIVND come from the germline V gene (reference sequence).

This clone was observed a few times. The chain joins TRBV29-1 to TRBJ2-5, with 8 bases that match TRBD1. Germline CDR1 SQVTM, CDR2 ANQGSEA. Trimming cost V 4 bases and J 4 bases; bases outside gene matches: 2. This CDR3 spans 12 amino acids. CDR3 region: CSVGQGPETQYF. CDR3 coding DNA: TGCAGCGTTGGACAGGGGCCAGAGACCCAGTACTTC.

V gene TRBV28 combines with J gene TRBJ2-7; perhaps TRBD2 as D (6 bases). Germline CDR1 and CDR2: MDHEN and SYDVKM. V dropped 10 bases and J dropped 4 bases, with 23 bases sitting between them. The CDR3 runs to 15 residues. CDR3 sequence (DNA): TGTGCCACCTACCGAAAAGCGGGCAAGCTTTACGAGCAGTACTTC. Translating gives CATYRKAGKLYEQYF.

The sample holds a few counts of this clone. The chain employs TRBV29-1 and TRBJ2-2, with 14 bases identical to TRBD2. CDR3 length equals 17 residues. J gave up 0 bases and V 7 bases, and 7 bases lay outside the gene matches. CDR1 SQVTM and CDR2 ANQGSEA come from the germline V gene. CDR3 coding DNA: TGCAGCGCCAGACTAGCGGGAGGGCCGGCGAACACCGGGGAGCTGTTTTTT. Translated: CSARLAGGPANTGELFF.

Here the CDR3 reads CASTRGFGATTEQFF. In DNA, the CDR3 is TGTGCCAGCACCAGGGGATTCGGAGCGACGACGGAGCAGTTCTTC. The chain has TRBV6-5 and TRBJ2-1; TRBD1 might be the D (6 bases). Germline V gene data show CDR1 as MNHEY and CDR2 as SVGAGI. The germline V and J ends were trimmed by 7 bases and 10 bases, with 23 bases remaining between them. The CDR3 contains 15 residues.

The chain uses TRBV2 and TRBJ2-1; TRBD2 agrees at 7 bases. Germline values: CDR1 SNHLY, CDR2 FYNNEI. Unmatched junction bases numbered 7, after V lost 6 bases and J lost 5 bases. The CDR3 is 14 amino acids. The CDR3 protein is CASRVEREDNEQFF. In nucleotides, the CDR3 is TGTGCCAGCAGGGTTGAGCGGGAAGACAATGAGCAGTTCTTC.

V gene TRBV11-2 combines with J gene TRBJ2-5, with a weak D call TRBD1 (6 bases). The CDR3 is made up of 15 amino acids. Germline V lookup: CDR1 SGHAT, CDR2 FQNNGV. The V gene lost 1 base and the J gene lost 2 bases, with 11 bases spanning the gap. CDR3 region: CASSLVLGAQETQYF. DNA for the CDR3: TGTGCCAGCAGCTTAGTGCTGGGGGCACAAGAGACCCAGTACTTC. The full variable domain, its missing parts supplied by reference TRBV11-2 and TRBJ2-5, is EAGVAQSPRYKIIEKRQSVAFWCNPISGHATLYWYQQILGQGPKLLIQFQNNGVVDDSQLPKDRFSAERLKGVDSTLKIQPAKLEDSAVYLCASSLVLGAQETQYFGPGTRLLVL.

The V and J genes are TRBV15 and TRBJ1-2; 8 nucleotides line up with TRBD1. The CDR3 length is 14 residues. V lost 5 bases and J lost 3; bases outside the gene matches: 5. Germline CDR1 LNHNV, CDR2 YYDKDF (reference sequence). The CDR3 sequence: CATSATGADYGYTF. In DNA, the CDR3 is TGTGCCACCAGCGCGACAGGGGCGGACTATGGCTACACCTTC.